Listed below are T cell receptor beta chains from one sample, sequenced in a study of T cell changes during pregnancy in multiple sclerosis. Some clones are missing from TCRdb's copy, which holds only in-frame ones; the method was immunoSEQ multiplex PCR. This table holds some 60,000 clones, approximately 90% found once. The specimen was peripheral blood, collected in the second trimester of pregnancy. The receptor set was obtained from a female donor with multiple sclerosis, enrolled in a pregnancy study. Both conserved end residues are part of each CDR3.

j_call	v_call	cdr3_aa
TRBJ1-2	TRBV19	CASRNPGGGYGYTF
TRBJ2-3	TRBV27	CASSLRTRGGITDTQYF
TRBJ1-1	TRBV19	CASSMQEVVNTEAFF
TRBJ2-5	TRBV2	CASSENGGTVTQETQYF
TRBJ1-2	TRBV10-3	CAIGSGQGNYGYTF
TRBJ1-4	TRBV6-6	CATPGEKLFF
TRBJ1-4	TRBV28	CASRYRGSLEKLFF
TRBJ2-7	TRBV7-9	CASSFTGTGEQYF
TRBJ2-2	TRBV7-2	CASSQTGYTGELFF
TRBJ2-5	TRBV19	CASSPRDYYQETQYF
TRBJ2-1	TRBV2	CASSDILGGEGEQFF
TRBJ2-7	TRBV28	CASSPRTGGREQYF
TRBJ1-2	TRBV28	CASSVRGWQTYNYGYTF
TRBJ2-4	TRBV7-6	CASSLAGPGDIQYF
TRBJ2-5	TRBV5-4	CASSAGTSQETQYF
TRBJ1-4	TRBV5-1	CASSWSGQSEKLFF
TRBJ2-1	TRBV27	CASSLQGVSGGAYNEQFF
TRBJ1-2	TRBV10-2	CASRGDRSNYGYTF
TRBJ1-5	TRBV15	CATSRDPRTVNQPQHF
TRBJ2-4	TRBV5-1	CASSLAPNSKNIQYF
TRBJ1-2	TRBV20-1	CSAWGLGYTF
TRBJ2-7	TRBV27	CASSFGGFVYEQYF